The clone carrying this T cell receptor beta chain was detected many times. Its specificity is not known. Libraries of TCR beta came from quantitative 5'-RACE with molecular barcodes. One entry per CDR3 protein results from TCRdb running MiXCR on the 5' RACE reads. Of approximately 300,000 distinct CDR3 sequences listed, 8% are singletons. The entry originates in a study of CD8 T cells in ankylosing spondylitis. Notes on the study in general: Characteristic of ankylosing spondylitis blood, it appeared, was a TCR beta motif comprising about eight highly homologous variants. Researchers reportedly found disease-linked clones significantly enriched in matched ankylosing spondylitis synovial fluid.

There are 13 residues in the CDR3. Trimming pared 7 bases from V and 4 bases from J, leaving 13 bases between. This TCR was recovered from a male donor with ankylosing spondylitis. Sequenced material: blood, either unsorted or a sorted T cell fraction (not recorded which). The V and J genes are TRBV12-3 or TRBV12-4 and TRBJ1-1; the D is unclear. CDR3 amino acids: CASTFFSGTEAFF. The CDR3 coding sequence is TGTGCCAGCACCTTTTTCTCAGGCACTGAAGCTTTCTTT.